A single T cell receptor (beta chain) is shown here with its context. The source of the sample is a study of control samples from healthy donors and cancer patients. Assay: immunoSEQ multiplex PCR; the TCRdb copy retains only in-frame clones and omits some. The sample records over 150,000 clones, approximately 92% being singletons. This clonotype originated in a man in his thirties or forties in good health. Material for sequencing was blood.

CDR3 in DNA: TGTGCCAGCAGCTGGGGGAGCATCCTGAACACTGAAGCTTTCTTT. Residues: CASSWGSILNTEAFF. V usage is TRBV7-9 and J usage is TRBJ1-1; possible D gene TRBD1, 5 bases. Trimming shortened V by 4 bases and J by 0 bases, and 12 bases separated the two germline ends. Germline V gives CDR1 SEHNR, CDR2 FQNEAQ (reference sequence). This CDR3 region has 15 residues.